This TCR beta chain was found in a study of beta chain features in type 1 diabetes. Overall study findings and caveats: Any HLA type influence on TCRB rearrangement was left unresolved here.

All of the isolated RNA was reverse transcribed, so expressed TCRB transcripts were sequenced. This table comes from immunoSEQ multiplex PCR, and its TCRdb copy is limited to in-frame clones, with some not included. The sample consists of about 900,000 clones, roughly 16% of them appearing once. Every single donor gave one heparinised blood draw, and these averaged roughly 100 mL. Cells sorted by CD45RO/CCR7/CD25/CD127/CD95/CD27 comprised CD4+ naive, central memory, regulatory and stem cell-like memory cells. This clone appeared a few times. Its specificity is not known. The receptor was isolated from a young woman in good health. The sequencing input was naive CD4+ T cells from blood.

The CDR3 here is CASSSQGIGDTQYF. CDR3 sequence (DNA): TGTGCCAGCAGCTCGCAAGGTATTGGAGATACGCAGTATTTT. The chain employs TRBV7-2 and TRBJ2-3; D is ambiguous. Trimming shortened V by 4 bases and J by 5 bases, and 13 bases separated the two germline ends. The CDR3 totals 14 residues. Germline lookup yields CDR1 SGHTA and CDR2 FQGNSA.